A selection of T cell receptor beta chains follows, all from one sample in a study of human T cells and chemical hapten exposure. TCRdb re-called the RACE reads with MiXCR, one entry per CDR3 protein. The profile covers 80,000 to 100,000 distinct CDR3 sequences, with approximately 10% appearing a single time and roughly 3.1% taken by the ten largest. The sequencing input was whole blood. Receptor source: a female donor in good health. Some clones in this sample may be carry-over from other donors' samples. Both conserved end residues are part of each CDR3. A D gene is named only where the DNA matches it firmly. A clone size is listed for some rows: how often the clone was seen (once, few, many), or a class if it is expanded.

d_call cdr3_length clone_size j_call v_call cdr3_nt cdr3_aa
. 15 . TRBJ2-1 TRBV7-2 TGTGCCAGCAGCTTAGGGTTGCTGGGGGTGAATGAGCAGTTCTTC CASSLGLLGVNEQFF
. 14 few TRBJ2-2 TRBV20-1 TGCAGTGCGAAGGACAGACTGAACACCGGGGAGCTGTTTTTT CSAKDRLNTGELFF
. 14 few TRBJ2-7 TRBV11-2 TGTGCCAGCAGCTCGGTCCCAATAGGCCACGAGCAGTACTTC CASSSVPIGHEQYF
. 15 . TRBJ2-3 TRBV20-1 TGCAGTGCTAGATTCGCGGATCCTAGCACAGATACGCAGTATTTT CSARFADPSTDTQYF
. 15 . TRBJ1-5 TRBV28 TGTGCCAGCGGGGGGTATGTGGGAGACGGTCAGCCCCAGCATTTT CASGGYVGDGQPQHF
. 13 . TRBJ1-1 TRBV6-6 TGTGCCAGCACTATCCTCGCCAACACTGAAGCTTTCTTT CASTILANTEAFF
. 15 many TRBJ2-7 TRBV28 TGTGCCAGCAGTTCAGGGTCCTCCTACGCCTACGAGCAGTACTTC CASSSGSSYAYEQYF
. 14 many TRBJ2-1 TRBV28 TGTGCCAGCAGAGACGGAACGGGCTACAATGAGCAGTTCTTC CASRDGTGYNEQFF
TRBD1 13 many TRBJ1-1 TRBV29-1 TGCAGCTCTAAACAGGGGGAGGGCACTGAAGCTTTCTTT CSSKQGEGTEAFF
. 12 . TRBJ2-1 TRBV29-1 TGCAGCGTTGAAGATCGCGGAGATGAGCAGTTCTTC CSVEDRGDEQFF
. 15 . TRBJ1-1 TRBV7-3 TGTGCCAGCAGCTTAAAGGGGTTGGGGAACACTGAAGCTTTCTTT CASSLKGLGNTEAFF
. 15 many TRBJ2-7 TRBV20-1 TGCAGTGCTAGAGATTCCTCCGGGGGATCCTACGAGCAGTACTTC CSARDSSGGSYEQYF
. 15 . TRBJ1-6 TRBV14 TGTGCCAGCAGCCAAGGGAGCTCCTATAATTCACCCCTCCACTTT CASSQGSSYNSPLHF
TRBD1 18 . TRBJ2-1 TRBV6-2/TRBV6-3 TGTGCCAGCAGTCCAACCCCGGGACAGACCTCGAGGGGGAATGAGCAGTTCTTC CASSPTPGQTSRGNEQFF
. 13 . TRBJ2-7 TRBV5-1 TGCGCCAGCAGGAGGGAGGGGGCCTACGAGCAGTACTTC CASRREGAYEQYF